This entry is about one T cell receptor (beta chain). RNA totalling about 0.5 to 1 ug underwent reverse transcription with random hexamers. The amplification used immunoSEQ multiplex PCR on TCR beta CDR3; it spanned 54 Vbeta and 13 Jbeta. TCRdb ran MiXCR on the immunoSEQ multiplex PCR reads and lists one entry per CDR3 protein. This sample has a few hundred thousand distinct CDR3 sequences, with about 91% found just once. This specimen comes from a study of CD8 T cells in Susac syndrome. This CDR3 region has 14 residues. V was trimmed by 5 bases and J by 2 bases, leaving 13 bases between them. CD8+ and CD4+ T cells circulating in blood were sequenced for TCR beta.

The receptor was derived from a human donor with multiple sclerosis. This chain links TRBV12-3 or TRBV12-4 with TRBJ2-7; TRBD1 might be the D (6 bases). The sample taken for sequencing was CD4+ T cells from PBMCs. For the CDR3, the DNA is TGTGCCAGCAGTACCGACAGGTTCCCCTACGAGCAGTACTTC. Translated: CASSTDRFPYEQYF.